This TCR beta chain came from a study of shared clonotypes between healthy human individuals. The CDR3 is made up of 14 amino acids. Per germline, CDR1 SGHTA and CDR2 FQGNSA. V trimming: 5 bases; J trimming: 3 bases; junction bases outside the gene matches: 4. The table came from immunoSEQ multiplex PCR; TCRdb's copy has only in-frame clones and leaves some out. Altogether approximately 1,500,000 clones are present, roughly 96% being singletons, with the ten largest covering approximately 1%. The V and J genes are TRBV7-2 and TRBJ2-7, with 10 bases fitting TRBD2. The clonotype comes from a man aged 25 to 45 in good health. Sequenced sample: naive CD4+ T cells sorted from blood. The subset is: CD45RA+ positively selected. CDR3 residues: CASSRLAGSYEQYF. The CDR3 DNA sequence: TGTGCCAGCAGCCGACTAGCGGGTAGCTACGAGCAGTACTTC. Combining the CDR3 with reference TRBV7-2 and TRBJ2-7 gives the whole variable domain GAGVSQSPSNKVTEKGKDVELRCDPISGHTALYWYRQSLGQGLEFLIYFQGNSAPDKSGLPSDRFSAERTGGSVSTLTIQRTQQEDSAVYLCASSRLAGSYEQYFGPGTRLTVT.